The 31 T cell receptor beta chains given below trace back to one sample, sequenced in a study of blood T cells in healthy people across ages. A second PCR of roughly 6 to 12 cycles used a sample-barcoded 5' primer and a J-beta primer mix. TCRdb reanalysed the 5' RACE reads using MiXCR and keeps one entry per CDR3 protein. This sample has about 570,000 distinct CDR3 sequences, with about a quarter found just once. These data also featured in a second study, about T cells of mothers and their children.

Sequences were obtained from blood. These receptors all stem from a boy between 2 and 15 years old in good health.

This clonotype was counted between two and nine times. A read error may produce the germline difference seen at one junction end. The chain joins TRBV9 to TRBJ1-3; 7 bases fit TRBD1. From germline, CDR1 is SGDLS and CDR2 YYNGEE. The CDR3 length is 13 residues. CDR3 nucleotides: TGTACCAGCAGCTCGGGACAGGGAAACACCATATATTTT. This codes for CTSSSGQGNTIYF.

The rearrangement joins TRBV2 to TRBJ1-2; TRBD1 is a possible D gene (6 bases). Germline V gives CDR1 SNHLY, CDR2 FYNNEI. The CDR3 consists of 13 residues. V was pared by 7 bases and J by 2 bases, with 11 bases between. CDR3 in DNA: TGTGCCAGCACGCAGGGGCCCAACTATGGCTACACCTTC. Translation gives CASTQGPNYGYTF. Drawing the rest from reference TRBV2 and TRBJ1-2, the complete variable domain is EPEVTQTPSHQVTQMGQEVILRCVPISNHLYFYWYRQILGQKVEFLVSFYNNEISEKSEIFDDQFSVERPDGSNFTLKIRSTKLEDSAMYFCASTQGPNYGYTFGSGTRLTVV.

The chain employs TRBV5-1 and TRBJ1-2, with 8 bases matching TRBD1. J was trimmed by 4 bases and V by 0 bases; bases with no gene match: 5. This CDR3 comprises 15 residues. Germline-derived CDR1 and CDR2 are SGHRS and YFSETQ. CDR3 nucleotides: TGCGCCAGCAGCTTGGGACAGGGGAGGACCTATGGCTACACCTTC. Translating gives CASSLGQGRTYGYTF.

The chain recombines TRBV4-1 with TRBJ1-2; a possible D gene is TRBD1 (6 bases). The V gene lost 7 bases and the J gene lost 8 bases, with 14 bases spanning the gap. The CDR3 sequence is 12 residues long. CDR1 is MGHRA, CDR2 YSYEKL, per germline. In nucleotides, the CDR3 is TGCGCCAGCATTGGGACAAAGGAGGGCTACACCTTC. It specifies CASIGTKEGYTF.

The V and J genes are TRBV13 and TRBJ1-1, with TRBD1 as a possible D gene (6 bases). From germline, CDR1 is PRHDT and CDR2 FYEKMQ (reference sequence). The V end lost 5 bases, the J end lost 1 base, and 20 bases lay between the germline ends. The CDR3 covers 17 residues. Here the CDR3 DNA reads TGTGCCAGCAGCCCTAGCGAGGGACATGAGGAGAACACTGAAGCTTTCTTT. It yields the protein CASSPSEGHEENTEAFF. Supplemented by reference TRBV13 and TRBJ1-1, the full variable domain reads AAGVIQSPRHLIKEKRETATLKCYPIPRHDTVYWYQQGPGQDPQFLISFYEKMQSDKGSIPDRFSAQQFSDYHSELNMSSLELGDSALYFCASSPSEGHEENTEAFFGQGTRLTVV.

The chain uses TRBV11-2 and TRBJ1-2, with D uncertain. V lost 5 bases and J lost 3, with 13 bases in between. This CDR3 spans 14 amino acids. Germline lookup yields CDR1 SGHAT and CDR2 FQNNGV. The CDR3 loop is CASSPGLAYYGYTF. For the CDR3, the DNA is TGTGCCAGCAGCCCTGGACTCGCCTACTATGGCTACACCTTC. The full variable domain, rest sourced from reference TRBV11-2 and TRBJ1-2, is EAGVAQSPRYKIIEKRQSVAFWCNPISGHATLYWYQQILGQGPKLLIQFQNNGVVDDSQLPKDRFSAERLKGVDSTLKIQPAKLEDSAVYLCASSPGLAYYGYTFGSGTRLTVV.

This clonotype was seen a few times. The V call is TRBV20-1, the J call TRBJ2-3; 10 bases are shared with TRBD2. Per the germline V gene, CDR1 is DFQATT and CDR2 is SNEGSKA (reference sequence). Trimming cost V 5 bases and J 0 bases; bases outside gene matches: 14. This CDR3 is built from 18 residues. CDR3 in amino acids: CSAPGRNVAGGSTDTQYF. CDR3 sequence (DNA): TGCAGTGCTCCGGGACGAAACGTAGCGGGAGGTAGCACAGATACGCAGTATTTT.

The CDR3 sequence: CSAHFRGLGEKLFF. CDR3 in DNA: TGCAGTGCCCACTTCAGGGGCTTAGGAGAAAAACTGTTTTTT. J is TRBJ1-4 and V is TRBV20-1, with D tentatively TRBD1 (6 bases). The CDR3 is 14 amino acids. Germline V lookup: CDR1 DFQATT, CDR2 SNEGSKA (reference sequence). The V and J ends lost 6 bases and 8 bases respectively, with 19 bases between them.

The genes are TRBV6-1 and TRBJ2-7; 9 bases are a match to TRBD1. CDR3 length equals 13 residues. V gave up 6 bases and J gave up 5 bases; unmatched junction bases: 5. CDR1 and CDR2 (germline): MNHNS, SASEGT. Here the CDR3 DNA reads TGTGCCAGCAGCCGGGACAGGGTGGACGAGCAGTACTTC. Translated, it gives CASSRDRVDEQYF.

The chain recombines TRBV27 with TRBJ2-1, with D possibly TRBD2 on 6 matching bases. This CDR3 comprises 16 residues. The V gene lost 1 base and the J gene lost 4 bases, with 14 bases spanning the gap. Germline-derived CDR1 and CDR2 are MNHEY and SMNVEV (reference sequence). CDR3 sequence (DNA): TGTGCCAGCAGTTTATTACCGGGAGCCACATACAATGAGCAGTTCTTC. It yields the protein CASSLLPGATYNEQFF.

The rearrangement uses TRBV10-3 and TRBJ2-2, with D perhaps TRBD1 or TRBD2 (5 bases each). Germline CDR1 is ENHRY and CDR2 is SYGVKD. The CDR3 is 17 residues long. V lost 3 bases to trimming and J lost 2 bases, with 16 bases between them. Written as DNA, the CDR3 is TGTGCCATCAGTGAAAAACCACCTGGGGGAAACACCGGGGAGCTGTTTTTT. Translation gives CAISEKPPGGNTGELFF.

This clonotype was seen once. V and J are TRBV9 and TRBJ1-2; 7 bases are a match to TRBD1. Germline CDR1 and CDR2: SGDLS and YYNGEE. This CDR3 is 14 amino acids long. V trimming: 4 bases; J trimming: 6 bases; junction bases outside the gene matches: 9. The CDR3 DNA sequence: TGTGCCAGCAGCCAAGGAAAGGGGGCGAATGGCTACACCTTC. Amino acid sequence: CASSQGKGANGYTF.

This clonotype was recorded a few times. The chain recombines TRBV5-1 with TRBJ1-1; 7 bases align to TRBD1. Trimming cost V 2 bases and J 0 bases; bases outside gene matches: 7. CDR1 is SGHRS, CDR2 YFSETQ, per germline. CDR3 size: 16 residues. As DNA, the CDR3 is TGCGCCAGCAGCTTTAAGGGGACAGTCATGAACACTGAAGCTTTCTTT. This translates into CASSFKGTVMNTEAFF. The full variable domain, in which reference TRBV5-1 and TRBJ1-1 provide the parts outside the CDR3, is KAGVTQTPRYLIKTRGQQVTLSCSPISGHRSVSWYQQTPGQGLQFLFEYFSETQRNKGNFPGRFSGRQFSNSRSEMNVSTLELGDSALYLCASSFKGTVMNTEAFFGQGTRLTVV.

This clonotype was seen only a few times. V gene TRBV10-3 combines with J gene TRBJ2-2; 10 bases map to TRBD2. The ends lost 10 bases at V and 1 base at J; junction bases unmatched: 3. The CDR3 loop spans 14 amino acids. Germline assignment: CDR1 ENHRY and CDR2 SYGVKD. The chain's CDR3 is CASGLAENTGELFF. In DNA, the CDR3 is TGTGCCAGCGGACTAGCGGAGAACACCGGGGAGCTGTTTTTT.

The rearrangement uses TRBV7-2 and TRBJ2-5; D is undetermined. This CDR3 comprises 14 residues. Germline V gives CDR1 SGHTA, CDR2 FQGNSA. V was shortened by 3 bases and J by 1 base, with 9 bases between the two germline ends. The CDR3 loop is CASSFRRTQETQYF. CDR3 in DNA: TGTGCCAGCAGCTTCCGGCGGACCCAAGAGACCCAGTACTTC. The full variable domain, in which reference TRBV7-2 and TRBJ2-5 provide the parts outside the CDR3, is GAGVSQSPSNKVTEKGKDVELRCDPISGHTALYWYRQSLGQGLEFLIYFQGNSAPDKSGLPSDRFSAERTGGSVSTLTIQRTQQEDSAVYLCASSFRRTQETQYFGPGTRLLVL.

The gene calls are TRBV20-1 and TRBJ1-2; D is perhaps TRBD1 (6 bases). The CDR3 is made up of 13 amino acids. Trimming shortened V by 7 bases and J by 6 bases, and 18 bases separated the two germline ends. CDR1 is DFQATT, CDR2 SNEGSKA, per germline (reference sequence). CDR3 DNA: TGCAGTGTCAAGGGCGGGGGGCCCCATGGCTACACCTTC. Residues: CSVKGGGPHGYTF.

In its sample, this clonotype was seen a few times. V is TRBV4-1 and J is TRBJ2-1, with a possible D match to TRBD1 (6 bases). Trimming shortened V by 1 base and J by 15 bases, and 10 bases separated the two germline ends. Germline V gene lookup returns CDR1 MGHRA and CDR2 YSYEKL. This CDR3 has 11 amino acids. CDR3 nucleotides: TGCGCCAGCAGCCAAGGGGACACCCGGTTCTTC. Protein sequence: CASSQGDTRFF.

This clonotype was seen more than once but under ten times. The CDR3 here is CASSLLDGKNIQYF. CDR3 bases: TGTGCCAGCAGCCTCCTGGACGGGAAAAACATTCAGTACTTC. This chain links TRBV9 with TRBJ2-4; D unclear. The V end was cut by 4 bases, the J end by 4 bases, with 12 bases between. This CDR3 region has 14 residues. Germline assignment: CDR1 SGDLS and CDR2 YYNGEE.

This clonotype has just a few counts. The chain couples TRBV14 to TRBJ2-1, with 9 bases that match TRBD1. The CDR3 has 15 amino acids. Germline loops: CDR1 SGHDN, CDR2 FVKESK. Trimming cost V 5 bases and J 4 bases; bases outside gene matches: 6. CDR3 sequence: CASSIGQGPYNEQFF. The CDR3 DNA reads as TGTGCCAGCAGCATTGGACAGGGGCCGTACAATGAGCAGTTCTTC.

The genes are TRBV7-9 and TRBJ2-1, with 9 positions matching TRBD1. Trimming cost V 2 bases and J 4 bases; bases outside gene matches: 9. The CDR3 covers 17 residues. Germline CDR1 reads SEHNR; CDR2 reads FQNEAQ (reference sequence). The DNA of the CDR3 is TGTGCCAGCAGCTTATCTCGACAGGGGGGTGGTTACAATGAGCAGTTCTTC. Translation: CASSLSRQGGGYNEQFF.

This sequence joins TRBV6-5 and TRBJ2-1; the match to TRBD2 covers 9 bases. The germline gives CDR1 MNHEY, CDR2 SVGAGI. The CDR3 totals 15 residues. V gave up 7 bases and J gave up 3 bases; unmatched junction bases: 7. The CDR3 DNA sequence: TGTGCCAGCACCAAGGGACTAGCCCTCTACAATGAGCAGTTCTTC. It translates to CASTKGLALYNEQFF.

V is TRBV5-1 and J is TRBJ2-5; D is uncertain. Matching the DNA end better, TRBJ2-1 makes the J call doubtful. Germline V lookup: CDR1 SGHRS, CDR2 YFSETQ. The CDR3 is 14 residues long. The CDR3 sequence is CASSKLLDSNEQFF. The CDR3 coding sequence is TGCGCCAGCAGCAAACTCCTAGACTCCAATGAGCAGTTCTTC.

This clonotype occurred a few times. V usage is TRBV6-6 and J usage is TRBJ2-7; 9 positions match TRBD1. The V gene's germline CDR1 is MNHNY and CDR2 SVGAGI (reference sequence). The CDR3 length is 15 residues. Trimming cost V 0 bases and J 3 bases; bases outside gene matches: 3. Here the CDR3 DNA reads TGTGCCAGCAGTTACTCGGGACAGGGTTACTACGAGCAGTACTTC. This sequence encodes CASSYSGQGYYEQYF.

The chain is built from TRBV7-9 and TRBJ1-2; D is ambiguous. Germline CDR1 and CDR2: SEHNR and FQNEAQ (reference sequence). This CDR3 has 15 amino acids. The V gene lost 5 bases and the J gene lost 2 bases, with 15 bases spanning the gap. Here the CDR3 DNA reads TGTGCCAGCAGCCCCCCAAGCTGGAGAAACTATGGCTACACCTTC. As protein: CASSPPSWRNYGYTF.

The V gene is TRBV20-1, the J gene TRBJ1-4, with D possibly TRBD1 on 5 matching bases. Trimming took 5 bases from V and 7 from J, leaving 14 bases between them. Germline CDR1 DFQATT, CDR2 SNEGSKA (reference sequence). The CDR3 spans 13 residues. CDR3 bases: TGCAGTGCTCCAGGGTCGGGGGTTGAAAAACTGTTTTTT. This gives the protein CSAPGSGVEKLFF.

The table lists this clonotype with a few counts. V is TRBV7-6 and J is TRBJ1-1, with D hard to call. The CDR3 is 13 residues long. Germline V CDR1 and CDR2: SGHVS, FNYEAQ. The V end was cut by 4 bases, the J end by 5 bases, with 11 bases between. CDR3 DNA: TGTGCCAGCAGCTCTGGAGGTAGGACTGAAGCTTTCTTT. Protein product: CASSSGGRTEAFF.

The chain is built from TRBV4-3 and TRBJ2-1; 7 bases line up with TRBD1. With V trimmed by 0 bases and J by 3 bases, 2 bases remained unmatched. The CDR3 runs 15 residues. Germline V lookup: CDR1 LGHNA, CDR2 YSLEER. This CDR3 is CASSQERDSYNEQFF. The CDR3 DNA reads TGCGCCAGCAGCCAAGAAAGGGACAGCTACAATGAGCAGTTCTTC.

The J gene is TRBJ2-1, the V gene TRBV5-1; possibly TRBD1 or TRBD2 for D (5 bases each). This CDR3 spans 14 amino acids. V was clipped by 0 bases and J by 3 bases, with 7 bases between them. Looked up from germline, CDR1 is SGHRS and CDR2 is YFSETQ. The CDR3 bases are TGCGCCAGCAGCTTGGGGGACGGCTACAATGAGCAGTTCTTC. Translating it yields CASSLGDGYNEQFF.

V is TRBV6-5 and J is TRBJ2-4; D is possibly TRBD1 (5 bases). Germline CDR1 is MNHEY and CDR2 is SVGAGI. With 0 bases removed from V and 11 bases from J, the gap between germline ends came to 11 bases. The CDR3 is made up of 13 amino acids. The CDR3 spells CASSYSSEGVQYF. The DNA of the CDR3 is TGTGCCAGCAGTTACTCGTCAGAAGGGGTTCAGTACTTC.

This clonotype has a handful of counts. The V and J genes are TRBV29-1 and TRBJ2-1; D call uncertain. V lost 4 bases and J 0 bases, leaving 4 bases between the germline ends. The CDR3 extends over 12 amino acids. Germline lookup yields CDR1 SQVTM and CDR2 ANQGSEA. The CDR3 sequence: CSVGSSYNEQFF. CDR3 in DNA: TGCAGCGTTGGAAGCTCCTACAATGAGCAGTTCTTC.

The V call is TRBV29-1, the J call TRBJ1-3, with D uncertain. The CDR3 runs to 10 residues. CDR1 is SQVTM, CDR2 ANQGSEA, per germline. Between the trimmed V and J ends, which lost 7 bases and 0 bases, there was a span of 1 base. The CDR3 loop reads CSGSGNTIYF. Here the CDR3 DNA reads TGCAGCGGCTCTGGAAACACCATATATTTT.